The clone carrying this T cell receptor (beta chain) was detected once. Its target is not known. Use of 60 Vbeta and 13 Jbeta primers characterized the PCR. Clones were sequenced by immunoSEQ multiplex PCR, and TCRdb holds only the in-frame ones, with some missing. The sample has fewer than 200,000 clones; approximately 84% are singletons. This entry is derived from a study of cytomegalovirus exposure and HLA in healthy donors. Study outcomes and limitations: Among TCR beta chains, those listed as cytomegalovirus-associated numbered over 150. Sequencing likely produced, as an artifact, a cluster of highly shared sequence variants.

The CDR3 loop spans 14 amino acids. CDR1 ENHRY and CDR2 SYGVKD come from the germline V gene. With 6 bases clipped from V and 5 bases from J, the junction kept 6 bases outside the gene matches. This receptor was identified in a girl in the first two years of life in good health and CMV-seronegative. The material sequenced was PBMCs. The rearrangement uses TRBV10-3 and TRBJ2-7; 11 bases line up with TRBD1. This CDR3 reads CAIRPGQGEDEQYF. DNA for the CDR3: TGTGCCATCAGGCCGGGACAGGGGGAGGACGAGCAGTACTTC.